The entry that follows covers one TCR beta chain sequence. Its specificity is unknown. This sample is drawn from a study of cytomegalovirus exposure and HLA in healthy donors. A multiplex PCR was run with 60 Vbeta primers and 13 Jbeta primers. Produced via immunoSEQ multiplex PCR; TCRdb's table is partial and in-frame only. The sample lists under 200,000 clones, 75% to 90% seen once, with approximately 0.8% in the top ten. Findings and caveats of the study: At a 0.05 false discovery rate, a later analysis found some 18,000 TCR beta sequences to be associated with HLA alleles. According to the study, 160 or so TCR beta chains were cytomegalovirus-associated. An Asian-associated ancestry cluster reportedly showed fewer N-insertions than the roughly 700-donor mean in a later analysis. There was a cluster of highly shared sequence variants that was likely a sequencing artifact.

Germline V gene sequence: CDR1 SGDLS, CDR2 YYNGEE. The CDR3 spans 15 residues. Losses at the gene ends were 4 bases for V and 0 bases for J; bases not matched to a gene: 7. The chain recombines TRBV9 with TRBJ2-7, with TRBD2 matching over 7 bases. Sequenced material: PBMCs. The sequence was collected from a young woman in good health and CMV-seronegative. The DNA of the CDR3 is TGTGCCAGCAGCCCTTCCTCGGGGGGCTCCTACGAGCAGTACTTC. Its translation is CASSPSSGGSYEQYF.